This TCR beta chain was sequenced during a study of OX40 agonist ivuxolimab in advanced cancers. Broadly, across the study: The costimulatory receptor OX40 (CD134) was targeted by ivuxolimab, a fully human IgG2 agonistic monoclonal antibody. Intravenous ivuxolimab was administered to patients every 2 weeks at six dose levels: 0.01, 0.1, 0.3, 1.5, 3 and 10 mg/kg. Of the approximately 53 patients in dose escalation, about 20 had hepatocellular carcinoma, about 15 had melanoma, 9 had renal cell carcinoma and 9 had head and neck cancer. In the dose-escalation cohort, 75% to 85% of patients were male, and the mean age was roughly 56 years with a range of roughly 20 to 79. Patients were allowed to have had prior anti-PD-1, anti-PD-L1 or anti-CTLA-4 therapy, and approximately 40% of the dose-escalation patients had been treated with checkpoint inhibitors. Partial responses occurred in three dose-escalation patients: two with cutaneous melanoma and one with hepatocellular carcinoma. Peripheral TCRbeta sequencing was intended to test whether TCR sequence diversity was altered and clonal T-cell expansion was caused by ivuxolimab. The paper reports the monotherapy dose-escalation portion (N of about 56 patients) of the phase I ivuxolimab trial. Broad study findings and their caveats: At doses of 0.1 to 3.0 mg/kg, clonal expansion of both CD4+ and CD8+ T cells in blood was seen between baseline and week 6. In the 0.1-3.0 mg/kg groups, partial responders were among the patients with the lowest normalized peripheral clonal expansion, particularly in CD8+ T cells. The antigen specificity of the peripheral T cells that underwent clonal expansion was not determined. After ivuxolimab, more expanded clones were found on average in CD8+ T cells than in CD4+ T cells. Low levels of normalized T-cell clonal expansion were also seen in some patients who did not respond.

For sequencing of the TCRbeta CDR3 region, genomic DNA was extracted from the sorted cells. TCRbeta CDR3 regions were sequenced using the immunoSEQ Assay. TCRdb took this table from immuneACCESS and kept in-frame rearrangements with V and J called. Such tables lack part of the clones; where checked against another copy, unresolved V genes explain under half of the gap, and the rest is unexplained. The sample profile shows around 89,000 clones; roughly 93% of them were found once. The leading ten clones occupy 0.71% of the sample. From the cysteine up to the phenylalanine, the CDR3 has a length of 13 residues. Only CDR3 DNA is held: 39 bases, read in frame from base 1. Trimming removed 9 bases from V and 5 bases from J, leaving 14 bases between the germline ends. The germline V gene sets CDR1 to ENHRY and CDR2 to SYGVKD. As regards this clone: Its antigen remains undetermined. No much larger clone is present one base from it, and per-base qualities are unavailable.

Patients with autoimmune disease history or receiving systemic immunosuppression were excluded from the trial. Peripheral blood for TCR sequencing was drawn from every dose cohort at baseline, at cycle 4 day 1 and at cycle 7 day 1. Samples were obtained from an open-label, multicenter, first-in-human phase I dose-escalation trial of ivuxolimab. Adults with locally advanced or metastatic melanoma, renal cell carcinoma, hepatocellular carcinoma or head and neck squamous cell carcinoma were enrolled in the trial. Before TCR sequencing, CD4+ and CD8+ T cells were separately sorted from peripheral blood.

The specimen comprised CD4+ or CD8+ T cells sorted from blood, sampled in a trial of the OX40 agonist ivuxolimab. This clonotype originated in an adult with an advanced solid tumor such as melanoma, head and neck, liver or kidney cancer. The chain employs TRBV10-3 and TRBJ2-1; the D segment may tentatively be TRBD1 or TRBD2, each giving 5 matched bases. DNA sequence: TGTGCCATAGTGGACACGGGGCACAATGAGCAGTTCTTC. Protein translation: CAIVDTGHNEQFF.